Following are 5 T cell receptor beta chains from one sample sequenced in a study of PD-1 blockade in mismatch repair-deficient tumors. This table comes from immunoSEQ multiplex PCR, and its TCRdb copy is limited to in-frame clones, with some not included. In the table there are about 24,000 clones, nearly 85% of which are singletons. This specimen consisted of peripheral blood, obtained 12 weeks after starting pembrolizumab. The source of these receptors is an adult with mismatch repair-deficient cancer.

This clone was observed once. Here the CDR3 DNA reads TGTGCCATCAGTGAGTCGGGTCGGGCGTATTACAATGAGCAGTTCTTC. It translates to CAISESGRAYYNEQFF. The chain is built from TRBV10-3 and TRBJ2-1; D is undetermined. Germline V lookup: CDR1 ENHRY, CDR2 SYGVKD. V was shortened by 0 bases and J by 4 bases, with 13 bases between the two germline ends. This CDR3 is 16 amino acids long.

This rearrangement joins TRBV7-2 to TRBJ2-7, with 7 positions matching TRBD1. The CDR3 runs 15 residues. J gave up 0 bases and V 4 bases, and 6 bases lay outside the gene matches. CDR1 and CDR2 from the germline V gene are SGHTA and FQGNSA. The CDR3 loop reads CASSSLGQVSYEQYF. CDR3 bases: TGTGCCAGCAGCTCATTAGGACAGGTCTCCTACGAGCAGTACTTC. The full variable domain, its missing parts supplied by reference TRBV7-2 and TRBJ2-7, is GAGVSQSPSNKVTEKGKDVELRCDPISGHTALYWYRQSLGQGLEFLIYFQGNSAPDKSGLPSDRFSAERTGGSVSTLTIQRTQQEDSAVYLCASSSLGQVSYEQYFGPGTRLTVT.

The chain carries TRBV4-1 and TRBJ2-3; 8 bases fit TRBD2. With 1 base clipped from V and 2 bases from J, the junction kept 5 bases outside the gene matches. The length of the CDR3 is 16 residues. The germline V gene encodes CDR1 MGHRA and CDR2 YSYEKL. The CDR3 sequence is CASSQATSGDTDTQYF. The CDR3 DNA reads as TGCGCCAGCAGCCAAGCAACTAGCGGCGACACAGATACGCAGTATTTT.

Comments on this clone: Other DNA sequences in this specimen translate into the identical CDR3. The chain carries TRBV6-5 and TRBJ1-2; D is possibly TRBD1 (6 bases). The V end lost 0 bases, the J end lost 0 bases, and 8 bases lay between the germline ends. CDR1 is MNHEY and CDR2 is SVGAGI in the germline V gene. There are 15 residues in the CDR3. CDR3 amino acids: CASSYSRGANYGYTF. CDR3 in DNA: TGTGCCAGCAGTTACTCTAGGGGGGCTAACTATGGCTACACCTTC.

The genes are TRBV9 and TRBJ2-3; 10 nucleotides match TRBD2. Trimming cost V 0 bases and J 7 bases; bases outside gene matches: 8. Germline lookup yields CDR1 SGDLS and CDR2 YYNGEE. This CDR3 region has 16 residues. CDR3: CASSVAPSGSLNTQYF. The CDR3 bases are TGTGCCAGCAGCGTAGCTCCTAGCGGGAGTCTAAATACGCAGTATTTT.